Sequencing of this TCR beta chain was carried out in a study of CD8+ T cells in alopecia areata. General study results and limits: With patients, TCR sharing proved less clear than in mice, a difference possibly related to HLA. Clonality in lesional scalp, especially alopecia totalis/universalis, exceeded that of normal scalp.

Sequencing templates came from extracted RNA that was reverse transcribed into cDNA. The table came from immunoSEQ multiplex PCR; TCRdb's copy has only in-frame clones and leaves some out. The profile covers over 150,000 clones, with roughly 63% appearing a single time and 1.7% taken by the ten largest. The V gene's germline CDR1 is SQVTM and CDR2 ANQGSEA. This CDR3 has 15 amino acids. V dropped 6 bases and J dropped 10; count of bases not matched to a gene: 13. Alopecia areata patients provided lesional scalp punch biopsies and peripheral blood, both collected for the study. Both CD4+ and CD8+ T cells were separated by sorting PBMCs. This clone was counted between two and nine times. No antigen is known for it.

Sequences were derived from CD4+ T cells sorted from blood, sampled at week 0. The TCR comes from a human donor with alopecia areata. The rearrangement links TRBV29-1 to TRBJ1-6; the match to TRBD1 covers 9 bases. In DNA, the CDR3 is TGCAGCGTCCAAATAACAGGGGGCGCGGGATCACCCCTCCACTTT. Protein product: CSVQITGGAGSPLHF.